The T cell receptor beta chain described here comes from a study of blood T cell repertoires in COVID-19. Overall study context: Nucleic acid was either cDNA or gDNA, and it came from T cells, B-cell-depleted T cells, or PBMCs.

This table comes from immunoSEQ multiplex PCR, and its TCRdb copy is limited to in-frame clones, with some not included. The sample contains tens of thousands of clones, under 95% of which appear only once. CDR1 LNHDA and CDR2 SQIVND come from the germline V gene (reference sequence). The CDR3 is 16 amino acids. Trimming stripped 6 bases from V and 2 bases from J, with 17 bases between. The sample comprised peripheral blood. The source of this sequence is a human donor with active COVID-19. The donor label of this sample is uncertain. The chain combines TRBV19 with TRBJ1-5; D perhaps matches TRBD1 (6 bases). The chain's CDR3 is CASRGARTEGNQPQHF. CDR3 coding DNA: TGTGCCAGTAGGGGGGCAAGGACAGAAGGCAATCAGCCCCAGCATTTT.